A single sample is the source of the 13 T cell receptor beta chains below, sequenced in a study of spatial heterogeneity in lung cancer. The time point: sample taken at primary tumor resection. No cells were sorted before sequencing. The whole RNA sequenced was extracted from tumor, nontumor lung or frozen PBMC. TCRdb re-called the 5' RACE reads through MiXCR, storing one row per CDR3 protein. The table lists 20,000 to 25,000 distinct CDR3 sequences, over 3% of them singletons. Sequencing was performed on PBMCs, taken at surgery. These receptors were taken from a female donor with early-stage non-small cell lung cancer.

At least ten counts were recorded for this clonotype. The chain carries TRBV6-5 and TRBJ2-5, with 12 nucleotides matching TRBD2. Per germline, CDR1 MNHEY and CDR2 SVGAGI. The CDR3 is 16 amino acids. Trimming removed 8 bases from V and 4 bases from J; junction bases left unmatched: 11. Here the CDR3 reads CASRPLPGLAGETQYF. The CDR3 DNA sequence: TGTGCCAGCCGGCCGTTACCGGGACTAGCGGGAGAGACCCAGTACTTC.

This clonotype was seen ten or more times. The chain recombines TRBV5-1 with TRBJ2-1; 9 nucleotides align to TRBD2. The V and J ends lost 0 bases and 6 bases, in that order; junction bases with no gene match: 7. Germline CDR1 reads SGHRS; CDR2 reads YFSETQ. The CDR3 contains 16 residues. The CDR3 DNA reads as TGCGCCAGCAGCTTGGTTGGTGCGGGAGGGTCCAATGAGCAGTTCTTC. This translates into CASSLVGAGGSNEQFF.

The sample holds many counts of this clonotype. The V and J genes are TRBV28 and TRBJ2-5, with D perhaps TRBD2 (5 bases). Trimming cost V 3 bases and J 2 bases, with 13 bases left between them. Germline loops: CDR1 MDHEN, CDR2 SYDVKM. The CDR3 runs 15 residues. This CDR3 is CASSLGWGAQETQYF. As DNA, the CDR3 is TGTGCCAGCAGTTTGGGCTGGGGAGCACAAGAGACCCAGTACTTC.

This clonotype has at least ten counts. The chain has TRBV20-1 and TRBJ2-5; D gene ambiguous. Trimming shortened V by 1 base and J by 7 bases, and 13 bases separated the two germline ends. The germline V gene encodes CDR1 DFQATT and CDR2 SNEGSKA (reference sequence). CDR3 length equals 13 residues. In nucleotides, the CDR3 is TGCAGTGCTAGAGCCGGGCAGCTAGGGACCCAGTACTTC. Its protein is CSARAGQLGTQYF.

This clonotype has a handful of counts. The rearrangement joins TRBV2 to TRBJ1-1; no definite D call. Trimming removed 2 bases at V and 3 bases at J, with 1 base between. CDR3 length equals 11 residues. The germline V gene has CDR1 SNHLY and CDR2 FYNNEI. The CDR3 spells CASSEHTEAFF. CDR3 bases: TGTGCCAGCAGTGAACACACTGAAGCTTTCTTT.

This clonotype appeared many times. Here the CDR3 DNA reads TGCAGTGCTAGAAAAGGACCCGGGGAGCTGTTTTTT. The encoded protein is CSARKGPGELFF. The V and J genes are TRBV20-1 and TRBJ2-2; no clear D gene. CDR1 and CDR2 (germline): DFQATT, SNEGSKA (reference sequence). V gave up 2 bases and J gave up 6 bases, with 7 bases separating them. The CDR3 extends over 12 amino acids.

The chain recombines TRBV3-1 with TRBJ1-6; no clear D. V lost 2 bases and J 4 bases, leaving 6 bases between the germline ends. This CDR3 has 14 residues. Per germline, CDR1 LGHDT and CDR2 YNNKEL (reference sequence). The CDR3 loop reads CASSQPGYNSPLHF. CDR3 bases: TGTGCCAGCAGCCAACCCGGGTATAATTCACCCCTCCACTTT.

V gene TRBV5-1 combines with J gene TRBJ2-7, with 11 bases lining up with TRBD2. The germline V gene has CDR1 SGHRS and CDR2 YFSETQ. The CDR3 has 15 amino acids. V shed 6 bases and J 3 bases; nucleotides not matched to a gene: 8. CDR3 loop: CASKTSGGSLYEQYF. CDR3 sequence (DNA): TGCGCCAGCAAAACTAGCGGGGGCAGCCTCTACGAGCAGTACTTC.

In its sample, this clonotype was seen many times. CDR3: CASSPLAGSYEQYF. CDR3 nucleotide sequence: TGTGCCAGCAGCCCCCTAGCAGGCAGCTACGAGCAGTACTTC. The rearrangement uses TRBV3-1 and TRBJ2-7, with D maybe TRBD2 (5 bases). The CDR3 has 14 residues. Per the germline V gene, CDR1 is LGHDT and CDR2 is YNNKEL (reference sequence). Trimming pared 4 bases from V and 3 bases from J, leaving 13 bases between.

This clonotype was detected ten times or more. The chain couples TRBV20-1 to TRBJ2-5; 8 bases match TRBD1. The V gene end was trimmed by 6 bases and the J gene end by 6 bases; junction bases not matched to a gene: 9. The V gene's germline CDR1 is DFQATT and CDR2 SNEGSKA (reference sequence). This CDR3 spans 13 amino acids. As DNA, the CDR3 is TGCAGTGCAGTCCAGGGGGCGGAAAAGACCCAGTACTTC. As protein: CSAVQGAEKTQYF.

Ten or more counts support this clonotype. V usage is TRBV9 and J usage is TRBJ2-2; the match to TRBD2 covers 9 bases. The CDR3 has 15 residues. Losses at the gene ends were 4 bases for V and 4 bases for J; bases not matched to a gene: 5. Germline V gene sequence: CDR1 SGDLS, CDR2 YYNGEE. Here the CDR3 DNA reads TGTGCCAGCAGCTCCAGACTAGCGGTCACCGGGGAGCTGTTTTTT. Residues: CASSSRLAVTGELFF.

This clonotype showed up just a few times. This chain links TRBV5-1 with TRBJ1-1; D is undetermined. Trimming cost V 1 base and J 4 bases, with 14 bases left between them. Germline lookup yields CDR1 SGHRS and CDR2 YFSETQ. The CDR3 is 15 amino acids. The CDR3 loop reads CASSLSPGVGTEAFF. The CDR3 DNA reads TGCGCCAGCAGCTTGTCGCCTGGGGTCGGCACTGAAGCTTTCTTT.

This clonotype was counted at least ten times. The chain combines TRBV20-1 with TRBJ2-1, with D possibly TRBD2 on 6 matching bases. CDR3 length: 15 residues. V lost 5 bases to trimming and J lost 1 base, with 15 bases between them. Germline values: CDR1 DFQATT, CDR2 SNEGSKA (reference sequence). In DNA form, the CDR3 reads TGCAGTGCTTACGGTACTAGCTTGTCCTACAATGAGCAGTTCTTC. It yields the protein CSAYGTSLSYNEQFF.